This T cell receptor beta chain is from a study of response to subunit inactivated influenza vaccine. This clonotype was recorded at least ten times. No antigen is known for it. CDR3 length: 14 residues. Germline CDR1 reads MGHRA; CDR2 reads YSYEKL. Trimming took 0 bases from V and 5 from J, leaving 7 bases between them. Via MiXCR, TCRdb re-called the RT-PCR reads, giving one row per CDR3 protein. Of about 520,000 distinct CDR3 sequences in the sample, around 7.9% were seen once. Study conclusions and caveats: Authors suggested seasonal influenza vaccinations each recruit few new T cells.

The chain has TRBV4-1 and TRBJ2-2; D is unresolved. The sample here was PBMCs from blood, taken 23 months after vaccination. The receptor's source is a man aged 50-75 years who received an inactivated influenza vaccine. The chain's CDR3 is CASSQDSGTGELFF. The CDR3 nucleotides read TGCGCCAGCAGCCAAGATAGTGGGACCGGGGAGCTGTTTTTT.